This TCR beta chain comes out of a study of beta chain features in type 1 diabetes. On the study more broadly: Patients did not differ from healthy donors in age, gender or cell yield.

The authors reverse transcribed all of the isolated RNA, so sequencing captured expressed TCRB transcripts. Profiling relied on immunoSEQ multiplex PCR, and the TCRdb table lists in-frame clones only, not all of them. The sample consists of a few hundred thousand clones, roughly a tenth of them appearing once. This clone was detected a few times. The TCR sequence derives from a man in his late teens or twenties in good health. The sample taken for sequencing was central memory CD4+ T cells from blood.

The CDR3 is CASTGPMGAGAFF. In nucleotides, the CDR3 is TGTGCCAGCACCGGCCCCATGGGGGCGGGAGCTTTCTTT. The chain employs TRBV6-6 and TRBJ1-1, with D maybe TRBD1 (6 bases). V dropped 7 bases and J dropped 10 bases, with 19 bases sitting between them. The CDR3 consists of 13 residues. The germline CDR1 and CDR2 sequences are MNHNY and SVGAGI (reference sequence).